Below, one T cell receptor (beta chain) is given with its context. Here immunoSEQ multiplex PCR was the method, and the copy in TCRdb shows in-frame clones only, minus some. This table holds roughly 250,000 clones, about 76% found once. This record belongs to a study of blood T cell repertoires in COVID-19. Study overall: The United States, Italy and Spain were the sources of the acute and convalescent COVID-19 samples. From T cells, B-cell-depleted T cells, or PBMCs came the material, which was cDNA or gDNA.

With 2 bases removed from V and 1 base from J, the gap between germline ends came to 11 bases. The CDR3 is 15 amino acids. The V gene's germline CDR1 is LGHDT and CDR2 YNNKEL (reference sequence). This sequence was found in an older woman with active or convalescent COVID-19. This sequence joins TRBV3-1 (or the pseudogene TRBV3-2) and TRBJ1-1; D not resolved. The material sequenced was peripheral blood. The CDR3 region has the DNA TGTGCCAGCAGCCAACGTAGAGGGCGGAACACTGAAGCTTTCTTT. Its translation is CASSQRRGRNTEAFF.